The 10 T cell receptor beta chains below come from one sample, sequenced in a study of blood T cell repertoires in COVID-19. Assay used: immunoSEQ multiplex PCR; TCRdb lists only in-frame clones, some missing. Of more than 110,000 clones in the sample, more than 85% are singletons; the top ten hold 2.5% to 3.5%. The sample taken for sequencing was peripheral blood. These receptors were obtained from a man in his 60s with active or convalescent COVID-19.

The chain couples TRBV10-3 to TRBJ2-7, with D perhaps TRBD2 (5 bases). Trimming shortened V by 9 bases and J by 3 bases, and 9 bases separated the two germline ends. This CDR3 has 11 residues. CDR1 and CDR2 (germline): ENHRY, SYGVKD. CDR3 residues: CAIAVNYEQYF. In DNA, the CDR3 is TGTGCCATAGCGGTAAACTACGAGCAGTACTTC.

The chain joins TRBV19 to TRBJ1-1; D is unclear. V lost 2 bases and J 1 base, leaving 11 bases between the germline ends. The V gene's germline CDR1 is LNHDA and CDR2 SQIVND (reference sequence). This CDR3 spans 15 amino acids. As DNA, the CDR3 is TGTGCCAGTAGTATATTTCGGACTGAGAACACTGAAGCTTTCTTT. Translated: CASSIFRTENTEAFF. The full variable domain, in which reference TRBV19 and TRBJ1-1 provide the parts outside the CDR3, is DGGITQSPKYLFRKEGQNVTLSCEQNLNHDAMYWYRQDPGQGLRLIYYSQIVNDFQKGDIAEGYSVSREKKESFPLTVTSAQKNPTAFYLCASSIFRTENTEAFFGQGTRLTVV.

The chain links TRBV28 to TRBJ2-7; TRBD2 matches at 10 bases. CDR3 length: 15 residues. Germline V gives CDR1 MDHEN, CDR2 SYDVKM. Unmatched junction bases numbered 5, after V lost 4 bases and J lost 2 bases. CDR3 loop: CASSSQREGPYEQYF. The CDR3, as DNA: TGTGCCAGCAGTTCCCAGCGGGAGGGACCCTACGAGCAGTACTTC. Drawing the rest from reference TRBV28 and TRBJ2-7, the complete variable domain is DVKVTQSSRYLVKRTGEKVFLECVQDMDHENMFWYRQDPGLGLRLIYFSYDVKMKEKGDIPEGYSVSREKKERFSLILESASTNQTSMYLCASSSQREGPYEQYFGPGTRLTVT.

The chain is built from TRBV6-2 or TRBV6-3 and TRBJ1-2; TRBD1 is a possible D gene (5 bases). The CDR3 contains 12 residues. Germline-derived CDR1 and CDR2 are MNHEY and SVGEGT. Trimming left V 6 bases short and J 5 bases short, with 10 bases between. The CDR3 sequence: CASSETGYGYTF. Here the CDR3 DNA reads TGTGCCAGCAGCGAAACAGGATATGGCTACACCTTC.

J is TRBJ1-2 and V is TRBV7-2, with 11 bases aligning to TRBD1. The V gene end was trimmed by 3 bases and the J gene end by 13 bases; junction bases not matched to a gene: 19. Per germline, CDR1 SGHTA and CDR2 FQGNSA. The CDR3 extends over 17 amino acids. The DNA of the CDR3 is TGTGCCAGCAGCTTCCGCCTCGGGCTAGGGACAGGGGGTATACTCACCTTC. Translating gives CASSFRLGLGTGGILTF.

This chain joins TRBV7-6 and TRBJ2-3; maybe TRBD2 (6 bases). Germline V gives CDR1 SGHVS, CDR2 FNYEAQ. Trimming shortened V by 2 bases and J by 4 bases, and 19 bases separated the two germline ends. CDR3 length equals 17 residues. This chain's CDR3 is CASSLSLPGGGADTQYF. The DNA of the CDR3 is TGTGCCAGCAGCTTAAGCCTTCCCGGAGGAGGGGCAGATACGCAGTATTTT.

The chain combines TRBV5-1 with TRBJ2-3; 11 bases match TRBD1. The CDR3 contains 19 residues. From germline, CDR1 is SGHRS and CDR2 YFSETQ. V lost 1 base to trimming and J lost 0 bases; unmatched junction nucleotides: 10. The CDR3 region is CASSLTGAGTGGSTDTQYF. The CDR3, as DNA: TGCGCCAGCAGCTTGACCGGGGCCGGGACAGGGGGTAGCACAGATACGCAGTATTTT.

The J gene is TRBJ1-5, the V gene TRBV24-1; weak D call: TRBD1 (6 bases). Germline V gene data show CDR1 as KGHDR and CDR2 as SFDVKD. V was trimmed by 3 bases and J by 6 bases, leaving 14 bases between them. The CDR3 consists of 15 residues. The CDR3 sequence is CATSDTQGFGQPQHF. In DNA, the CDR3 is TGTGCCACCAGTGATACACAGGGTTTCGGTCAGCCCCAGCATTTT.

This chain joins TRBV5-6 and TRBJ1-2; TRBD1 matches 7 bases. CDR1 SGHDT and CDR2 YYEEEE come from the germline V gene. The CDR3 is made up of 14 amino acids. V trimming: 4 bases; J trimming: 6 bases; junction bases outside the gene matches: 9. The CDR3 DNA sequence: TGTGCCAGCAGCCGTTACGACAGGGAGGATGGCTACACCTTC. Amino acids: CASSRYDREDGYTF.

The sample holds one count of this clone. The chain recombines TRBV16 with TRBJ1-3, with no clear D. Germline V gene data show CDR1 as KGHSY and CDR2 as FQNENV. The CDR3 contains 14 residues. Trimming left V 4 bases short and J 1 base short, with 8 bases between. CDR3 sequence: CASSLGRSGNTIYF. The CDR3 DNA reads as TGTGCCAGCAGCCTGGGCCGTTCTGGAAACACCATATATTTT.